This TCR beta chain was obtained from a study of technical replicates of blood from several donors. Using immunoSEQ multiplex PCR, the repertoire was profiled, and TCRdb retains in-frame clones only, with some absent. The sample consists of some 75,000 clones, 90% to 98% of them appearing once. The CDR3 covers 15 residues. V shed 5 bases, J shed 4 bases, and the junction held 7 bases outside the gene matches. Germline V gene data show CDR1 as SGHTA and CDR2 as FQGTGA. The receptor was derived from a human donor in good health. The sequenced material came from T cells isolated from PBMCs. J is TRBJ2-2 and V is TRBV7-3; TRBD1 matches at 7 bases. CDR3 region: CASSAPGQVTGELFF. CDR3 nucleotide sequence: TGTGCCAGCAGCGCACCCGGACAGGTCACCGGGGAGCTGTTTTTT.